The 24 T cell receptor beta chains below all came from one sample that was sequenced in a study of OX40 agonist ivuxolimab in advanced cancers. Clones were read by immunoSEQ multiplex PCR, and TCRdb kept only the in-frame ones, dropping some. The sample lists about 20,000 clones, around 85% occurring once. The source material was CD4+ or CD8+ T cells sorted from blood, sampled in a trial of the OX40 agonist ivuxolimab. The receptors shown here come from an adult with an advanced solid tumor such as melanoma, head and neck, liver or kidney cancer.

The genes are TRBV5-1 and TRBJ1-1; D perhaps matches TRBD1 (5 bases). This CDR3 has 16 amino acids. The germline V gene encodes CDR1 SGHRS and CDR2 YFSETQ. Trimming cost V 3 bases and J 6 bases, with 21 bases left between them. DNA for the CDR3: TGCGCCAGCAGCTCGTCCCCCCAGGATGGGGGGGCTGAAGCTTTCTTT. Protein sequence: CASSSSPQDGGAEAFF.

The chain carries TRBV7-3 and TRBJ2-2; 8 bases fit TRBD1. This CDR3 region has 15 residues. CDR1 and CDR2 (germline): SGHTA, FQGTGA. V trimming: 4 bases; J trimming: 6 bases; junction bases outside the gene matches: 7. The DNA for the CDR3 is TGTGCCAGCAGCTCGGACAGGGATGGTGCCGGGGAGCTGTTTTTT. Its translation: CASSSDRDGAGELFF.

The gene calls are TRBV10-1 and TRBJ1-3; unclear D gene. CDR1 is WNHNN and CDR2 is SYGVQD in the germline V gene (reference sequence). Trimming left V 3 bases short and J 2 bases short, with 11 bases between. This CDR3 spans 15 amino acids. The DNA for the CDR3 is TGCGCCAGCAGTGAAACAAGCCAGCCTGGAAACACCATATATTTT. As protein: CASSETSQPGNTIYF.

The rearrangement links TRBV19 to TRBJ1-3, with 7 bases that match TRBD1. Losses at the gene ends were 3 bases for V and 4 bases for J; bases not matched to a gene: 9. The CDR3 loop spans 16 amino acids. Germline CDR1 is LNHDA and CDR2 is SQIVND (reference sequence). CDR3 sequence: CASSIMDRPRGNTIYF. The DNA for the CDR3 is TGTGCCAGTAGTATCATGGACAGGCCCCGCGGAAACACCATATATTTT.

The chain has TRBV11-2 and TRBJ2-7, with 11 bases fitting TRBD2. The CDR3 has 16 residues. J was trimmed by 2 bases and V by 2 bases; bases with no gene match: 5. Looked up from germline, CDR1 is SGHAT and CDR2 is FQNNGV. This CDR3 reads CASSLRGLAGPYEQYF. CDR3 nucleotides: TGTGCCAGCAGCTTAAGAGGACTAGCGGGCCCCTACGAGCAGTACTTC.

The V call is TRBV6-5, the J call TRBJ2-7; 12 bases are a match to TRBD2. V dropped 6 bases and J dropped 7; count of bases not matched to a gene: 7. CDR3 size: 14 residues. The germline V gene has CDR1 MNHEY and CDR2 SVGAGI. CDR3 DNA sequence: TGTGCCAGCAGAGCTAGCGGGGGGGCTTGGGAGCAGTACTTC. Its protein is CASRASGGAWEQYF.

V gene TRBV18 combines with J gene TRBJ2-1; the D call may be TRBD1 or TRBD2 (5 bases each). The CDR3 loop spans 18 amino acids. The ends were cut back, 9 bases at V and 0 bases at J, with 24 bases in the middle. CDR1 and CDR2 (germline): KGHSH, LQKENI. The CDR3 loop reads CASDGTGDDGGSYNEQFF. CDR3 coding DNA: TGTGCCAGTGATGGTACAGGTGATGACGGAGGCTCCTACAATGAGCAGTTCTTC.

This clone was seen once. The chain recombines TRBV10-2 with TRBJ1-5; D gene ambiguous. The germline CDR1 and CDR2 sequences are WSHSY and SAAADI. The germline V and J ends were trimmed by 4 bases and 2 bases, with 12 bases remaining between them. The CDR3 extends over 15 amino acids. CDR3 nucleotide sequence: TGCGCCAGCAGTGGGTCTGGCCGAGGCAATCAGCCCCAGCATTTT. Its translation: CASSGSGRGNQPQHF.

The V and J genes are TRBV19 and TRBJ2-3; D is perhaps TRBD1 (7 bases). Trimming left V 4 bases short and J 3 bases short, with 14 bases between. Germline V gene sequence: CDR1 LNHDA, CDR2 SQIVND (reference sequence). The CDR3 has 15 residues. The CDR3 bases are TGTGCCAGTAGTACCCGACAGGGAGGAACAGATACGCAGTATTTT. Translation gives CASSTRQGGTDTQYF.

V and J are TRBV15 and TRBJ2-5; perhaps TRBD2 as D (5 bases). The DNA end is more similar to TRBJ2-7, so the J call may be wrong. Germline V gene lookup returns CDR1 LNHNV and CDR2 YYDKDF (reference sequence). This CDR3 has 14 amino acids. CDR3 bases: TGTGCCACCAGCAGAGGGCGAGGGAACTACGAGCAGTACTTC. It translates to CATSRGRGNYEQYF.

The rearrangement uses TRBV2 and TRBJ2-2; TRBD1 matches at 12 bases. The ends lost 8 bases at V and 4 bases at J; junction bases unmatched: 2. The CDR3 totals 14 residues. The germline V gene encodes CDR1 SNHLY and CDR2 FYNNEI. Here the CDR3 reads CASAGQGATGELFF. In DNA form, the CDR3 reads TGTGCCAGCGCGGGACAGGGGGCCACCGGGGAGCTGTTTTTT.

The chain uses TRBV11-2 and TRBJ2-5; possible D gene TRBD2, 5 bases. From germline, CDR1 is SGHAT and CDR2 FQNNGV. This CDR3 is 14 amino acids long. Trimming left V 8 bases short and J 9 bases short, with 22 bases between. CDR3: CASGVTPVGVSQYF. CDR3 bases: TGTGCCAGCGGAGTCACCCCCGTGGGAGTGTCCCAGTACTTC.

Only one count was recorded for this clone. V gene TRBV5-4 combines with J gene TRBJ2-1; D might be TRBD1 or TRBD2, each matching 5 bases. Per germline, CDR1 SGHNT and CDR2 YYREEE (reference sequence). The CDR3 runs to 15 residues. V was trimmed by 4 bases and J by 0 bases, leaving 11 bases between them. CDR3 DNA sequence: TGTGCCAGCAGCGGGACCATGAGCTCCTACAATGAGCAGTTCTTC. Translated, it gives CASSGTMSSYNEQFF.

The J gene is TRBJ2-7, the V gene TRBV10-3; D remains unclear. The CDR3 contains 14 residues. Trimming removed 6 bases at V and 3 bases at J, with 15 bases between. Germline CDR1 is ENHRY and CDR2 is SYGVKD. The CDR3 spells CAISPDLGLYEQYF. Written as DNA, the CDR3 is TGTGCCATCAGCCCTGATCTGGGCCTCTACGAGCAGTACTTC.

This chain uses TRBV5-6 with TRBJ2-1; 10 bases agree with TRBD1. Germline CDR1 SGHDT, CDR2 YYEEEE. CDR3 size: 14 residues. V lost 0 bases to trimming and J lost 9 bases; unmatched junction nucleotides: 3. The CDR3 coding sequence is TGTGCCAGCAGCTTGGGACAGGGGGCTTTTGAGCAGTTCTTC. Protein: CASSLGQGAFEQFF.

The chain is built from TRBV18 and TRBJ1-6, with TRBD1 identical over 8 bases. This CDR3 spans 16 amino acids. CDR1 and CDR2 (germline): KGHSH, LQKENI. The V segment lost 6 bases and the J segment 2 bases; nucleotides outside the gene matches: 6. The CDR3 reads CASSAGTGAYNSPLHF. Written as DNA, the CDR3 is TGTGCCAGCTCCGCCGGGACAGGAGCCTATAATTCACCCCTCCACTTT.

The chain employs TRBV10-2 and TRBJ1-2; D call uncertain. CDR1 and CDR2 from the germline V gene are WSHSY and SAAADI. The germline V and J ends were trimmed by 6 bases and 0 bases, with 23 bases remaining between them. This CDR3 region has 18 residues. The CDR3 sequence: CASSLSIDMGRANYGYTF. The CDR3 nucleotides are TGCGCCAGCAGCCTAAGCATCGATATGGGGAGAGCTAACTATGGCTACACCTTC.

This clone appeared once. This CDR3 reads CASSSNRGIPDGYTF. For the CDR3, the DNA is TGTGCCAGCAGCTCTAACAGGGGTATACCGGATGGCTACACCTTC. The chain employs TRBV11-2 and TRBJ1-2; 7 bases align to TRBD1. Germline V gene lookup returns CDR1 SGHAT and CDR2 FQNNGV. V was clipped by 4 bases and J by 6 bases; unmatched bases: 11. The CDR3 has 15 amino acids. The entire variable domain, with the rest obtained from reference TRBV11-2 and TRBJ1-2, is as follows: EAGVAQSPRYKIIEKRQSVAFWCNPISGHATLYWYQQILGQGPKLLIQFQNNGVVDDSQLPKDRFSAERLKGVDSTLKIQPAKLEDSAVYLCASSSNRGIPDGYTFGSGTRLTVV.

This chain uses TRBV2 with TRBJ1-1; D call uncertain. CDR3 length equals 13 residues. Per germline, CDR1 SNHLY and CDR2 FYNNEI. The V end lost 7 bases, the J end lost 5 bases, and 14 bases lay between the germline ends. DNA for the CDR3: TGTGCCAGCAACTTTGCTGAGGAGACTGAAGCTTTCTTT. Translation gives CASNFAEETEAFF. The full variable domain, completed using reference TRBV2 and TRBJ1-1, is EPEVTQTPSHQVTQMGQEVILRCVPISNHLYFYWYRQILGQKVEFLVSFYNNEISEKSEIFDDQFSVERPDGSNFTLKIRSTKLEDSAMYFCASNFAEETEAFFGQGTRLTVV.

The V and J genes are TRBV6-5 and TRBJ2-2; no firm D call. V lost 2 bases and J 3 bases, leaving 4 bases between the germline ends. CDR1 MNHEY and CDR2 SVGAGI come from the germline V gene. The CDR3 is 13 amino acids. In nucleotides, the CDR3 is TGTGCCAGCAGTTACCAGGACACCGGGGAGCTGTTTTTT. Encoded protein: CASSYQDTGELFF.

The CDR3 here is CASSHAGVGETQYF. For the CDR3, the DNA is TGTGCCAGCAGCCATGCGGGAGTAGGAGAGACCCAGTACTTC. This chain links TRBV5-6 with TRBJ2-5; 7 nucleotides agree with TRBD2. This CDR3 contains 14 residues. After removal of 4 bases from V and 4 bases from J, the junction contained 7 bases not matched to a gene. The germline V gene encodes CDR1 SGHDT and CDR2 YYEEEE.

The chain has TRBV5-1 and TRBJ2-7; either TRBD1 or TRBD2 may supply D (5 bases each). This CDR3 is built from 14 residues. Germline V gives CDR1 SGHRS, CDR2 YFSETQ. With 2 bases removed from V and 2 bases from J, the gap between germline ends came to 11 bases. CDR3 amino acids: CASSFSADTYEQYF. The DNA for the CDR3 is TGCGCCAGCAGCTTCTCAGCGGACACCTACGAGCAGTACTTC.

This chain links TRBV10-3 with TRBJ2-5; 8 bases match TRBD1. Germline CDR1 is ENHRY and CDR2 is SYGVKD. This CDR3 has 15 residues. V shed 2 bases, J shed 5 bases, and the junction held 7 bases outside the gene matches. The CDR3 spells CAISETSGGGETQYF. The DNA of the CDR3 is TGTGCCATCAGTGAGACCTCAGGGGGCGGGGAGACCCAGTACTTC.

The chain recombines TRBV18 with TRBJ1-3; the D gene is possibly TRBD1 (6 bases). Looked up from germline, CDR1 is KGHSH and CDR2 is LQKENI. The length of the CDR3 is 14 residues. Trimming removed 3 bases at V and 7 bases at J, with 13 bases between. The CDR3 region has the DNA TGTGCCAGCTCACCGACAGGCGGCGACAACACCATATATTTT. Translation gives CASSPTGGDNTIYF.